This TCR beta chain stems from a study of blood T cell repertoires in COVID-19. Study context: The United States, Italy and Spain were the sources of the acute and convalescent COVID-19 samples. From T cells, B-cell-depleted T cells, or PBMCs came the material, which was cDNA or gDNA.

V gave up 2 bases and J gave up 6 bases; unmatched junction bases: 7. In germline, CDR1 is MGHRA, CDR2 YSYEKL. CDR3 length: 15 amino acids. In the original processing: Estimation of nucleated cell counts was performed using reference gene primer amplification. Profiled with immunoSEQ multiplex PCR; TCRdb holds only in-frame clones, not every one. V and J calls and clone size are those listed in that table; D and trimming were worked out from the DNA. In the table there are 200,000 or so clones, 84% of which are singletons. The sequence was collected from an older woman who had recovered from COVID-19. Sequenced material: peripheral blood. This sequence joins TRBV4-1 and TRBJ1-2; 9 positions match TRBD1. The chain's CDR3 is CASSQQGTGYNGYTF. In DNA, the CDR3 is TGCGCCAGCAGCCAACAAGGGACAGGGTACAATGGCTACACCTTC.